A selection of T cell receptor beta chains follows, all from one sample in a study of shared clonotypes between healthy human individuals. Only in-frame clones appear in the TCRdb table, and some are missing; sequencing was by immunoSEQ multiplex PCR. The sample lists approximately 2.5 million clones, 93% occurring once. Sequencing was performed on naive CD4+ T cells from PBMCs. The receptor set was obtained from a man younger than 35 in good health. Some clones in this sample may be carry-over from other donors' samples. CDR3s include the opening cysteine and the closing phenylalanine or tryptophan. A row's size may be missing; if present it is once, few, many or a size class.

cdr3_length: 14; clone_size: -; v_call: TRBV7-3; cdr3_aa: CASSRTGGIETQYF
cdr3_length: 16; clone_size: -; v_call: TRBV7-2; cdr3_aa: CASSLEGLAGRYEQFF
cdr3_length: 14; clone_size: -; v_call: TRBV18; cdr3_aa: CASSPSPGPETQYF
cdr3_length: 16; clone_size: -; v_call: TRBV5-1; cdr3_aa: CASSLLVGVSGGELFF
cdr3_length: 16; clone_size: -; v_call: TRBV6-5; cdr3_aa: CASSYGGQGENTEAFF
cdr3_length: 12; clone_size: -; v_call: TRBV5-4; cdr3_aa: CASSSRQNEQFF
cdr3_length: 16; clone_size: -; v_call: TRBV7-3; cdr3_aa: CASSLSLGQPNDEQFF
cdr3_length: 13; clone_size: -; v_call: TRBV29-1; cdr3_aa: CSVAQGAKNIQYF
cdr3_length: 11; clone_size: -; v_call: TRBV7-2; cdr3_aa: CASSPGKEQYF
cdr3_length: 15; clone_size: -; v_call: TRBV4-3; cdr3_aa: CASSQVSLGANVLTF
cdr3_length: 16; clone_size: -; v_call: TRBV5-1; cdr3_aa: CASSLGTPSNTGELFF
cdr3_length: 12; clone_size: -; v_call: TRBV6-1; cdr3_aa: CAGRTGGQPQHF
cdr3_length: 11; clone_size: -; v_call: TRBV27; cdr3_aa: CASSFENEQFF
cdr3_length: 13; clone_size: -; v_call: TRBV7-2; cdr3_aa: CASSLARKNIQYF
cdr3_length: 14; clone_size: -; v_call: TRBV5-6; cdr3_aa: CASSSQGDHSPLHF
cdr3_length: 16; clone_size: -; v_call: TRBV29-1; cdr3_aa: CSVRTTGTSGNYEQFF
cdr3_length: 14; clone_size: -; v_call: TRBV7-2; cdr3_aa: CASSAETGPYEQYF
cdr3_length: 15; clone_size: -; v_call: TRBV28; cdr3_aa: CASSPTGREDYEQYF
cdr3_length: 14; clone_size: once; v_call: TRBV6-6; cdr3_aa: CASSGRDGVLEQFF
cdr3_length: 12; clone_size: -; v_call: TRBV28; cdr3_aa: CASSWGPYEQYF
cdr3_length: 15; clone_size: -; v_call: TRBV2; cdr3_aa: CASSGLSTYNSPLHF
cdr3_length: 13; clone_size: -; v_call: TRBV6-6; cdr3_aa: CASRGRAIAEAFF
cdr3_length: 12; clone_size: -; v_call: TRBV5-6; cdr3_aa: CASSLGSYGYTF
cdr3_length: 17; clone_size: -; v_call: TRBV11-2; cdr3_aa: CASSLDMDVLGGNTIYF
cdr3_length: 14; clone_size: -; v_call: TRBV5-1; cdr3_aa: CASSLGAANTEAFF
cdr3_length: 13; clone_size: -; v_call: TRBV29-1; cdr3_aa: CSVEVPGAERSFF
cdr3_length: 13; clone_size: -; v_call: TRBV5-6; cdr3_aa: CASSPAGPYGYTF
cdr3_length: 14; clone_size: -; v_call: TRBV6-5; cdr3_aa: CASSSPGLRDEQFF
cdr3_length: 14; clone_size: -; v_call: TRBV19; cdr3_aa: CASRLAGDRYEQYF
cdr3_length: 14; clone_size: -; v_call: TRBV18; cdr3_aa: CASSRGTGVDIQYF
cdr3_length: 17; clone_size: -; v_call: TRBV5-1; cdr3_aa: CASSPPRSSLQGDEQFF
cdr3_length: 14; clone_size: -; v_call: TRBV18; cdr3_aa: CASSTQGFTGELFF
cdr3_length: 12; clone_size: -; v_call: TRBV28; cdr3_aa: CASSSEPGTVNF
cdr3_length: 14; clone_size: -; v_call: TRBV6-1; cdr3_aa: CACSGRGAPETQYF
cdr3_length: 13; clone_size: -; v_call: TRBV6-5; cdr3_aa: CASTKTGSDTQYF
cdr3_length: 15; clone_size: -; v_call: TRBV2; cdr3_aa: CASGTVASNTGELFF
cdr3_length: 14; clone_size: -; v_call: TRBV4-1; cdr3_aa: CASSQGPQEVGYTF
cdr3_length: 15; clone_size: -; v_call: TRBV5-5; cdr3_aa: CASSPPGSANYGYTF
cdr3_length: 18; clone_size: -; v_call: TRBV18; cdr3_aa: CASSKTSGSLSPYNEQFF
cdr3_length: 16; clone_size: -; v_call: TRBV9; cdr3_aa: CASSPSAGVGTGELFF
cdr3_length: 15; clone_size: -; v_call: TRBV7-2; cdr3_aa: CASSLLARGGDGYTF
cdr3_length: 15; clone_size: -; v_call: TRBV4-1; cdr3_aa: CASSLTGTPNTEAFF
cdr3_length: 15; clone_size: -; v_call: TRBV18; cdr3_aa: CASSPVPGGSTEAFF
cdr3_length: 12; clone_size: -; v_call: TRBV28; cdr3_aa: CAKYQGVDTQYF
cdr3_length: 13; clone_size: -; v_call: TRBV10-3; cdr3_aa: CATKRMGTGELFF
cdr3_length: 13; clone_size: few; v_call: TRBV29-1; cdr3_aa: CSVESRQAAEAFF
cdr3_length: 16; clone_size: -; v_call: TRBV18; cdr3_aa: CASSPQGGSSNTEAFF
cdr3_length: 13; clone_size: -; v_call: TRBV29-1; cdr3_aa: CSTTGRGTDTQYF
cdr3_length: 15; clone_size: -; v_call: TRBV5-4; cdr3_aa: CASSSRRGAWTEAFF